A single sample gave rise to the 18 T cell receptor beta chains below, sequenced in a study of T-cell reconstitution after alpha-beta-depleted transplantation in children. A TCRbeta library incorporating unique molecular identifiers was prepared. TCRdb reprocessed the PCR reads with MiXCR, giving one entry per CDR3 protein. This table has about 690,000 distinct CDR3 sequences, roughly 17% appearing once. The sequenced sample was PBMCs from the stem cell graft donor, obtained from the stem cell graft. The source is a human donor who donated a stem cell graft to a child with acute myeloid leukemia.

This clonotype was picked up many times. This sequence joins TRBV29-1 and TRBJ2-6; possibly TRBD1 or TRBD2 for D (5 bases each). The CDR3 has 16 amino acids. Germline V CDR1 and CDR2: SQVTM, ANQGSEA. The germline V and J ends were trimmed by 4 bases and 0 bases, with 13 bases remaining between them. The CDR3: CSVVSGQGSGANVLTF. The DNA for the CDR3 is TGCAGCGTTGTTTCGGGGCAGGGCTCTGGGGCCAACGTCCTGACTTTC.

The chain carries TRBV6-1 and TRBJ1-6; no clear D. The CDR3 runs 14 residues. Germline V gives CDR1 MNHNS, CDR2 SASEGT. Deletions cut 7 bases from V and 7 bases from J, with 14 bases between. The CDR3 reads CASNPSAGNSPLHF. CDR3 nucleotides: TGTGCCAGCAATCCCTCGGCAGGAAATTCACCCCTCCACTTT.

This clonotype was counted a single time. This chain connects TRBV2 to TRBJ1-4, with unresolved D. The V and J ends lost 8 bases and 4 bases respectively, with 17 bases between them. There are 15 residues in the CDR3. Germline CDR1 reads SNHLY; CDR2 reads FYNNEI. The CDR3 sequence: CASGRIGPVNEKLFF. For the CDR3, the DNA is TGTGCCAGCGGGAGAATAGGCCCCGTTAATGAAAAACTGTTTTTT.

V is TRBV5-1 and J is TRBJ2-6; 7 bases align to TRBD1. Losses at the gene ends were 4 bases for V and 2 bases for J; bases not matched to a gene: 3. The CDR3 covers 15 residues. From germline, CDR1 is SGHRS and CDR2 YFSETQ. The CDR3 spells CASSHDRAGANVLTF. CDR3 nucleotide sequence: TGCGCCAGCAGCCACGACAGGGCTGGGGCCAACGTCCTGACTTTC.

This chain joins TRBV15 and TRBJ2-3; 7 bases match TRBD2. Germline CDR1 LNHNV, CDR2 YYDKDF (reference sequence). V lost 4 bases and J lost 0; bases outside the gene matches: 4. CDR3 length: 15 amino acids. The CDR3, as DNA: TGTGCCACCAGCACTCGCGGGGGTAGCACAGATACGCAGTATTTT. It yields the protein CATSTRGGSTDTQYF. The entire variable domain, with the rest obtained from reference TRBV15 and TRBJ2-3, is as follows: DAMVIQNPRYQVTQFGKPVTLSCSQTLNHNVMYWYQQKSSQAPKLLFHYYDKDFNNEADTPDNFQSRRPNTSFCFLDIRSPGLGDTAMYLCATSTRGGSTDTQYFGPGTRLTVL.

J is TRBJ2-2 and V is TRBV7-2, with D perhaps matching TRBD2 (7 bases). There are 17 residues in the CDR3. Between the trimmed V and J ends, which lost 1 base and 7 bases, there was a span of 19 bases. Germline V gene sequence: CDR1 SGHTA, CDR2 FQGNSA. The CDR3: CASSLVFRGGRGGELFF. The CDR3 DNA is TGTGCCAGCAGCTTAGTTTTTCGCGGGGGCCGGGGCGGGGAGCTGTTTTTT.

This clonotype occurred many times. V and J are TRBV29-1 and TRBJ2-1; 12 bases are a match to TRBD2. The germline gives CDR1 SQVTM, CDR2 ANQGSEA. The CDR3 has 17 residues. The junction had 10 bases not matched to a gene; V was cut back by 3 bases and J by 4 bases. The CDR3 sequence is CSVEPPGLAGPYNEQFF. For the CDR3, the DNA is TGCAGCGTTGAGCCTCCGGGACTAGCGGGTCCATACAATGAGCAGTTCTTC.

This clonotype occurred many times. The chain recombines TRBV29-1 with TRBJ2-3; D is possibly TRBD2 (7 bases). CDR3 length: 15 amino acids. The germline V gene encodes CDR1 SQVTM and CDR2 ANQGSEA. V was shortened by 7 bases and J by 2 bases, with 19 bases between the two germline ends. The CDR3 DNA is TGCAGCGCAGGTGGGGGGGCGATCTTCACAGATACGCAGTATTTT. It is translated as CSAGGGAIFTDTQYF.

The rearrangement joins TRBV20-1 to TRBJ1-1; no reliable D call. Germline CDR1 is DFQATT and CDR2 is SNEGSKA (reference sequence). V lost 5 bases to trimming and J lost 7 bases, with 8 bases between them. This CDR3 has 10 amino acids. This CDR3 reads CSARRSEAFF. CDR3 nucleotide sequence: TGCAGTGCTCGGCGCAGTGAAGCTTTCTTT.

This chain connects TRBV20-1 to TRBJ2-7, with 8 bases lining up with TRBD2. Losses at the gene ends were 0 bases for V and 5 bases for J; bases not matched to a gene: 18. This CDR3 is 18 amino acids long. Germline values: CDR1 DFQATT, CDR2 SNEGSKA (reference sequence). As DNA, the CDR3 is TGCAGTGCTAGAGATCCAATAGCGGGCGGGGGGCACCAGGACGAGCAGTACTTC. Its protein product is CSARDPIAGGGHQDEQYF.

This clonotype was found a few times. The chain has TRBV6-1 and TRBJ1-5; 8 bases align to TRBD1. CDR3 length equals 14 residues. The germline CDR1 and CDR2 sequences are MNHNS and SASEGT. The V segment lost 7 bases and the J segment 2 bases; nucleotides outside the gene matches: 4. Written as DNA, the CDR3 is TGTGCCAGCAATACAGGGGGAGGCAATCAGCCCCAGCATTTT. It specifies CASNTGGGNQPQHF.

The V call is TRBV7-9, the J call TRBJ2-3; D gene uncertain. This CDR3 region has 16 residues. V shed 1 base and J shed 2 bases, with 13 bases lying between them. The germline V gene encodes CDR1 SEHNR and CDR2 FQNEAQ (reference sequence). DNA of the CDR3: TGTGCCAGCAGCTTAGGAGTAGTGTCTGCCACAGATACGCAGTATTTT. It is translated as CASSLGVVSATDTQYF. Variable domain in full (rest from reference TRBV7-9 and TRBJ2-3): DTGVSQNPRHKITKRGQNVTFRCDPISEHNRLYWYRQTLGQGPEFLTYFQNEAQLEKSRLLSDRFSAERPKGSFSTLEIQRTEQGDSAMYLCASSLGVVSATDTQYFGPGTRLTVL.

The chain joins TRBV5-1 to TRBJ1-1; D gene unclear. This CDR3 comprises 14 residues. V was cut by 3 bases and J by 6 bases, with 15 bases left in between. Germline CDR1 and CDR2: SGHRS and YFSETQ. CDR3 amino acids: CASSSPTEVAEAFF. CDR3 in DNA: TGCGCCAGCAGCTCCCCGACGGAGGTCGCTGAAGCTTTCTTT.

The table lists this clonotype with many counts. The V and J genes are TRBV18 and TRBJ1-2, with 8 bases that match TRBD1. The CDR3 consists of 17 residues. Germline V CDR1 and CDR2: KGHSH, LQKENI. Germline trimming cut 2 bases from V and 5 bases from J; bases unmatched to any gene: 13. DNA of the CDR3: TGTGCCAGCTCACCATCTCCTTGGGACAGGCTACAGTATGGCTACACCTTC. As protein: CASSPSPWDRLQYGYTF.

The chain is built from TRBV21-1 and TRBJ2-7. TRBV21-1 is flagged as a pseudogene. The CDR3 sequence is 14 residues long. In DNA, the CDR3 is TGTGCCAGCAGCAAAGCATCGGGTCTCTGCGAGCAGTACGTC. Protein: CASSKASGLCEQYV.

The J gene is TRBJ2-3, the V gene TRBV24-1; D is undetermined. The germline V gene encodes CDR1 KGHDR and CDR2 SFDVKD. V gave up 2 bases and J gave up 4 bases, with 3 bases separating them. The length of the CDR3 is 12 residues. The CDR3 DNA reads as TGTGCCACCAGTGATTCGGCAGATACGCAGTATTTT. It is translated as CATSDSADTQYF.

This clonotype was picked up many times. The genes are TRBV7-2 and TRBJ1-1, with unresolved D. V was clipped by 5 bases and J by 3 bases, with 13 bases between them. The CDR3 length is 14 residues. CDR1 SGHTA and CDR2 FQGNSA come from the germline V gene. CDR3 bases: TGTGCCAGCAGCCGAGGGAAGATGGACACTGAAGCTTTCTTT. Residues: CASSRGKMDTEAFF.

In this sample, this clonotype turned up many times. The chain combines TRBV12-3 or TRBV12-4 with TRBJ2-5; 7 nucleotides align to TRBD2. Unmatched junction bases numbered 4, after V lost 4 bases and J lost 5 bases. The CDR3 runs to 13 residues. The CDR3 coding sequence is TGTGCCAGCAGTTCTGGGGGGGGGGAGACCCAGTACTTC. Translation gives CASSSGGGETQYF.